This TCR beta chain was sequenced for a study of vaccination effects on CD4 cells after COVID-19. Data came from immunoSEQ multiplex PCR; TCRdb stores just in-frame clones and leaves some out. The sample lists about 41,000 clones, 77% occurring once. Only a few counts were recorded for this clone. Its antigen is not identified. Pools of viral peptides were used by the ViraFEST assay to expand antigen-specific CD4+ T cells ahead of sequencing. Once cultured for under 11 days, the cells underwent separation to obtain CD4+ T cells. Vaccinated participants had no history of SARS-CoV-2 infection and tested negative for nucleocapsid antibodies. Cultures used under 2.5 million PBMC per well, approximately 9.7 IU/ml IL-2 and 10 ug/ml peptides. This CDR3 contains 14 residues. CDR1 and CDR2 from the germline V gene are SNHLY and FYNNEI. With V trimmed by 6 bases and J by 3 bases, 3 bases remained unmatched.

The clonotype comes from a human donor who received a COVID-19 vaccine. The specimen was CD4+ T cells from PBMCs cultured with HCoV-NL63 spike peptides, collected before COVID-19 vaccination. J is TRBJ2-2 and V is TRBV2; 8 positions match TRBD1. The CDR3 coding sequence is TGTGCCAGCAGAATGACAGGGGACACCGGGGAGCTGTTTTTT. This encodes CASRMTGDTGELFF.